The rows below give T cell receptor beta chains drawn from one sample of a study of OX40 agonist ivuxolimab in advanced cancers. Using immunoSEQ multiplex PCR, the repertoire was profiled, and TCRdb retains in-frame clones only, with some absent. The table has some 19,000 clones, 70% to 90% seen once. The sequencing used CD4+ or CD8+ T cells sorted from blood, collected in a trial of the OX40 agonist ivuxolimab. The source is an adult with an advanced solid tumor such as melanoma, head and neck, liver or kidney cancer. Each CDR3 is given with its conserved first and last residue. Fields, in order: J gene, V gene, CDR3 protein.

TRBJ2-2	TRBV29-1	CSVRGDREVGELFF
TRBJ2-1	TRBV7-3	CASSLTLSGGAQFF
TRBJ1-4	TRBV6-5	CASSYGGWATNEKLFF
TRBJ1-1	TRBV19	CASSNGNTEAFF
TRBJ1-1	TRBV30	CAWSVGVWAFF
TRBJ2-2	TRBV15	CATSSLTLAGGLGDSGELFF
TRBJ2-1	TRBV5-1	CASSSEGAYNEQFF
TRBJ2-3	TRBV7-4	CASSPASGLPDTQYF
TRBJ2-5	TRBV28	CASRPPPSGGRLETQYF
TRBJ2-1	TRBV25-1	CASSEGSGRLYNEQFF
TRBJ2-5	TRBV7-9	CASSDGSSYQETQYF
TRBJ1-5	TRBV6-1	CASMGQVNQPQHF
TRBJ2-7	TRBV19	CASSSVQGAYEQYF
TRBJ2-3	TRBV28	CASSLSVPTTDTQYF
TRBJ1-4	TRBV2	CASGTRGYNEKLFF
TRBJ1-5	TRBV4-1	CASSQDLADSNQPQHF
TRBJ1-4	TRBV6-6	CASSWTGSLFF
TRBJ2-1	TRBV19	CASSSLAGPSSYNEQFF
TRBJ2-7	TRBV18	CASSPDRTMFYEQYF
TRBJ2-5	TRBV28	CASSTGLAGETQYF
TRBJ1-6	TRBV7-8	CASSLEPGASPLHF
TRBJ2-1	TRBV27	CASSLGLAGVYNEQFF
TRBJ2-2	TRBV7-6	CASSPTGTNTGELFF
TRBJ2-5	TRBV27	CASSLMWTSGRETQYF
TRBJ2-2	TRBV7-2	CASSLAQGAGELFF
TRBJ2-7	TRBV5-1	CASSLAEWGDYEQYF
TRBJ2-7	TRBV9	CASTTGGEASYEQYF
TRBJ2-7	TRBV5-4	CASSWGGGAYEQYF
TRBJ2-4	TRBV9	CASSGLKSELYF
TRBJ1-2	TRBV19	CAIRDSYGYTF
TRBJ1-5	TRBV5-1	CASSPGHNQPQHF
TRBJ2-7	TRBV4-3	CASSQERGYEQYF
TRBJ2-6	TRBV5-1	CASSSGLAGASGANVLTF
TRBJ2-7	TRBV4-1	CASSQDWTGGSYEQYF
TRBJ1-5	TRBV6-1	CASRDGLSNQPQHF
TRBJ2-3	TRBV4-3	CASSQDLARAADTQYF
TRBJ2-5	TRBV7-6	CASSLTGVRETQYF
TRBJ2-3	TRBV11-2	CASSIGGADTQYF
TRBJ2-1	TRBV7-3	CASSSTSGTHNEQFF
TRBJ1-1	TRBV11-2	CASSLGYGEGTEAFF
TRBJ2-1	TRBV7-2	CASSLAGTPWNNEQFF
TRBJ1-1	TRBV12-5	CASGLGGVNTEAFF
TRBJ2-5	TRBV28	CASSLYQETQYF
TRBJ1-6	TRBV27	CASSPSPWIVLHF
TRBJ2-7	TRBV15	CATSRKEAYEQYF
TRBJ2-1	TRBV7-9	CASSLLGATNEQFF
TRBJ2-7	TRBV4-1	CASSPKGGTGEQYF
TRBJ1-4	TRBV28	CASSVDRRGEKLFF
TRBJ2-2	TRBV28	CASTYGPGGGELFF
TRBJ2-7	TRBV6-5	CASRPGLAYEQYF
TRBJ2-2	TRBV9	CASNRRGLNTGELFF
TRBJ2-7	TRBV4-1	CASSQTFSYEQYF
TRBJ2-2	TRBV28	CALRGDTNTGELFF
TRBJ2-5	TRBV7-6	CASGLGAGETQYF
TRBJ1-5	TRBV25-1	CASSNGTAIQPQHF